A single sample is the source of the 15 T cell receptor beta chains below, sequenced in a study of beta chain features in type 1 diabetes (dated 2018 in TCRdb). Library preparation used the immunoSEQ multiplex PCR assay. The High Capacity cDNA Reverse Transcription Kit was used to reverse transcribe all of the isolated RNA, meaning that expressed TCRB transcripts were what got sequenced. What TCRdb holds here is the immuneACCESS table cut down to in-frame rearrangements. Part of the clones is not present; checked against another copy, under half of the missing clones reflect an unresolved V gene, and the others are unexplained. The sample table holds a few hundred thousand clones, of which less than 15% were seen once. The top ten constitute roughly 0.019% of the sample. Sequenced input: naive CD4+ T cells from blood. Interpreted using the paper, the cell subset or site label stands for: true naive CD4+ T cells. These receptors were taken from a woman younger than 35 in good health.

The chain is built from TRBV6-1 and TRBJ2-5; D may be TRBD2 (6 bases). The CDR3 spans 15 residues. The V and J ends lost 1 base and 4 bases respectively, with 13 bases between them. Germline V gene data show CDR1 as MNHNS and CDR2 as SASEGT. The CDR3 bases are TGTGCCAGCAGTGAAGGGGGGGTGTGGGGAGAGACCCAGTACTTC. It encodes CASSEGGVWGETQYF.

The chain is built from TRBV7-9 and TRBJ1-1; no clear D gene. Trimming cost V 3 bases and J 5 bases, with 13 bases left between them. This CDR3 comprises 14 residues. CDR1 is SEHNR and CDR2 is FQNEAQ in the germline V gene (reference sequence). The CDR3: CASSFSARRTEAFF. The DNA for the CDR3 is TGTGCCAGCAGCTTCAGTGCTCGGAGAACTGAAGCTTTCTTT.

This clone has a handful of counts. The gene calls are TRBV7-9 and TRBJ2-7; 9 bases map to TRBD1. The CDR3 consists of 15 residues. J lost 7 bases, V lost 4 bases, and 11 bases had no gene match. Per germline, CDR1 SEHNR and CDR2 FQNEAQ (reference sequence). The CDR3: CASSSRDRVGREQYF. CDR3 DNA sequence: TGTGCCAGCAGCTCCCGGGACAGGGTCGGAAGGGAGCAGTACTTC. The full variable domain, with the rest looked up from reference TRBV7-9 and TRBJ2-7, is DTGVSQNPRHKITKRGQNVTFRCDPISEHNRLYWYRQTLGQGPEFLTYFQNEAQLEKSRLLSDRFSAERPKGSFSTLEIQRTEQGDSAMYLCASSSRDRVGREQYFGPGTRLTVT.

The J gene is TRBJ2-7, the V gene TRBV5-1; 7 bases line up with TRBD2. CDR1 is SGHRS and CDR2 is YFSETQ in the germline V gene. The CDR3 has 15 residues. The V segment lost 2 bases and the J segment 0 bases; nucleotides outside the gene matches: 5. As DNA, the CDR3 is TGCGCCAGCAGCTTAGGCGGGACTAACTCCTACGAGCAGTACTTC. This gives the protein CASSLGGTNSYEQYF.

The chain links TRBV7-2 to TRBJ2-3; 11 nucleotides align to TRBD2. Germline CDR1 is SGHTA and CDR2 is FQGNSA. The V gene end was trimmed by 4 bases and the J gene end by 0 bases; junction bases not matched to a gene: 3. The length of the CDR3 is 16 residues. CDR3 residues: CASSWRTSGSTDTQYF. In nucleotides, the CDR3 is TGTGCCAGCAGCTGGCGGACTAGCGGGAGCACAGATACGCAGTATTTT.

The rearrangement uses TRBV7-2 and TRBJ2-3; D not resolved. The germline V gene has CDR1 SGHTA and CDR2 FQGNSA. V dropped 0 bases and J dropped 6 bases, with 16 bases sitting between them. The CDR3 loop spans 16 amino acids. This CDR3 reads CASSLARRTLVDTQYF. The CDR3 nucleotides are TGTGCCAGCAGCTTAGCTAGGAGAACCCTCGTGGATACGCAGTATTTT.

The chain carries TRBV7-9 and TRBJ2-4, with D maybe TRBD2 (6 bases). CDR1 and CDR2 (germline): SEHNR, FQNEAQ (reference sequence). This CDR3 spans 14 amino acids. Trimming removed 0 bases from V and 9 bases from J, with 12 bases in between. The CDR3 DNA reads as TGTGCCAGCAGCTTAGCGACGGGGGTGAGCATTCAGTACTTC. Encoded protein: CASSLATGVSIQYF.

CDR3 sequence reads: CASSDPPGDEQYF. The DNA for the CDR3 is TGTGCCAGCAGTGACCCGCCAGGGGACGAGCAGTACTTC. The V and J genes are TRBV25-1 and TRBJ2-7; a weak D match, TRBD1 (6 bases). V was pared by 3 bases and J by 5 bases, with 11 bases between. Germline lookup yields CDR1 MGHDK and CDR2 SYGVNS. The CDR3 totals 13 residues.

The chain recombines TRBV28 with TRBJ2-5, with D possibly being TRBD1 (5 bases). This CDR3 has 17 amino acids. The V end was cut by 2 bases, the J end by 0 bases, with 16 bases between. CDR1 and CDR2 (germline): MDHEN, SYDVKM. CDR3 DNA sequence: TGTGCCAGCAGTTTAGTACAGCCGACAGTGTACCAAGAGACCCAGTACTTC. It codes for CASSLVQPTVYQETQYF.

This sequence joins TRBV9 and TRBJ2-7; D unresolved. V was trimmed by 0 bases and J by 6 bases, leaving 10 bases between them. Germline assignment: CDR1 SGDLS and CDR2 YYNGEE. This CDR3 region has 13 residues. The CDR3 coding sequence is TGTGCCAGCAGCGTAGACGGGTTGGGCGAGCAGTACTTC. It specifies CASSVDGLGEQYF.

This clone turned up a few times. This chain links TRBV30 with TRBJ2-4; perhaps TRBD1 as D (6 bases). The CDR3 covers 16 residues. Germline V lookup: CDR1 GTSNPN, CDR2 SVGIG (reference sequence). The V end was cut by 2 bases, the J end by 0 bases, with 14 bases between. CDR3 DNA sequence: TGTGCCTGGAGTAAGCCCGGGACATTAGCCAAAAACATTCAGTACTTC. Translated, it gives CAWSKPGTLAKNIQYF.

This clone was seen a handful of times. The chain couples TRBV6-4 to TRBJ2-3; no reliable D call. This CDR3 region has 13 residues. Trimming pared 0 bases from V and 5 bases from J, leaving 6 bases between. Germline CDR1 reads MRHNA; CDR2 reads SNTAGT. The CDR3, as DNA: TGTGCCAGCAGTGACTCCGAGCGAGATACGCAGTATTTT. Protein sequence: CASSDSERDTQYF.

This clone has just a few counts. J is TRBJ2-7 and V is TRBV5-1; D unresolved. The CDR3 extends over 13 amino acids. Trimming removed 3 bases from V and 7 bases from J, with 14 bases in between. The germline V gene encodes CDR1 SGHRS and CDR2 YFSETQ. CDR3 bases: TGCGCCAGCAGCTCCACACCCCCTGGTGAGCAGTACTTC. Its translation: CASSSTPPGEQYF. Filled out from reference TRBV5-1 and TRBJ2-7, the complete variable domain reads KAGVTQTPRYLIKTRGQQVTLSCSPISGHRSVSWYQQTPGQGLQFLFEYFSETQRNKGNFPGRFSGRQFSNSRSEMNVSTLELGDSALYLCASSSTPPGEQYFGPGTRLTVT.

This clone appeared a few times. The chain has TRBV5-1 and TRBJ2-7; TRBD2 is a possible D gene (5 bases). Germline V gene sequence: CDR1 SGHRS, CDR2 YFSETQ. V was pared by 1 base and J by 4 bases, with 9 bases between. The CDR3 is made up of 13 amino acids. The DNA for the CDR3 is TGCGCCAGCAGCTTGACTAGTGGGTACGAGCAGTACTTC. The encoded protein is CASSLTSGYEQYF. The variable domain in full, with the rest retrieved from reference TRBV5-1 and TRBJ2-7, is KAGVTQTPRYLIKTRGQQVTLSCSPISGHRSVSWYQQTPGQGLQFLFEYFSETQRNKGNFPGRFSGRQFSNSRSEMNVSTLELGDSALYLCASSLTSGYEQYFGPGTRLTVT.

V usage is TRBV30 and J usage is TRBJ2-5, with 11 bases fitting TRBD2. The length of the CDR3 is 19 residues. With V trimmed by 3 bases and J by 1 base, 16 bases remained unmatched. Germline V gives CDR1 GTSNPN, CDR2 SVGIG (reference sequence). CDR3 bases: TGTGCCTGGAGCCGATGGGGGACTAGCGGATCCGCAACCCAAGAGACCCAGTACTTC. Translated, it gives CAWSRWGTSGSATQETQYF.